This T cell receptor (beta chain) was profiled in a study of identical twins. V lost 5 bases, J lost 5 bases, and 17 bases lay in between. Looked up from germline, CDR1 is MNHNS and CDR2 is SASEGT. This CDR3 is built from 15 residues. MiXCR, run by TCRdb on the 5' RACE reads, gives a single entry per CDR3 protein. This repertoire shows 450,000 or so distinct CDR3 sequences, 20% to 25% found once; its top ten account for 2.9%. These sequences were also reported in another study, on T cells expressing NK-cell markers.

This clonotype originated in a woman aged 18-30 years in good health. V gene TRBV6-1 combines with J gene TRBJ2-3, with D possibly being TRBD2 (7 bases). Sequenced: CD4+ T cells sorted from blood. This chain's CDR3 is CASSPGGALEDTQYF. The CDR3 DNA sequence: TGTGCCAGCAGTCCTGGGGGGGCCCTAGAAGATACGCAGTATTTT.